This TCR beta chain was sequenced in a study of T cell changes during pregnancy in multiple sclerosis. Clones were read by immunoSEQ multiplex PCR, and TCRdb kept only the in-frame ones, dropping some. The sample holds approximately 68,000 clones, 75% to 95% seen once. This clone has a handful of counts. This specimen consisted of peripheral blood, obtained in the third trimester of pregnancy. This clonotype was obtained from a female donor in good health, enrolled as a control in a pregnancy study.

CDR3: CASRTGDGYGYTF. The CDR3 coding sequence is TGCGCCAGCAGGACAGGAGACGGCTATGGCTACACCTTC. The rearrangement uses TRBV10-2 and TRBJ1-2, with D maybe TRBD1 (6 bases). V lost 6 bases, J lost 4 bases, and 12 bases lay in between. Germline lookup yields CDR1 WSHSY and CDR2 SAAADI. This CDR3 region has 13 residues.